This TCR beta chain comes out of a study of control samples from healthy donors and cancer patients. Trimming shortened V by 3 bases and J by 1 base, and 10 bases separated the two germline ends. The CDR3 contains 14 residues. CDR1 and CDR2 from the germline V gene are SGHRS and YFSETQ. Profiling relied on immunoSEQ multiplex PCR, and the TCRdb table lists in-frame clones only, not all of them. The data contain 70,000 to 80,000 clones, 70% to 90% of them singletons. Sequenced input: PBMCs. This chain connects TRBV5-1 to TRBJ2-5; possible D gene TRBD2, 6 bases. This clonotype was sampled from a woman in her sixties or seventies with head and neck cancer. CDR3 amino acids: CASSSSGAQETQYF. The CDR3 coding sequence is TGCGCCAGCAGCTCGTCGGGAGCCCAAGAGACCCAGTACTTC.